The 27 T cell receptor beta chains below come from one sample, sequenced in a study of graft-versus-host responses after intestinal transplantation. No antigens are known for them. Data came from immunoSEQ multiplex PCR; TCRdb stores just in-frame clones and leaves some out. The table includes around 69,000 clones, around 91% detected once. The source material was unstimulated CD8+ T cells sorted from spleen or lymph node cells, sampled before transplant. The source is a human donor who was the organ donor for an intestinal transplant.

The CDR3, as DNA: TGTGCCAGCAGCCAGTACAGGGGGCAAGGTGGCTACACCTTC. This translates into CASSQYRGQGGYTF. The rearrangement links TRBV6-4 to TRBJ1-2; 9 positions match TRBD1. This CDR3 comprises 14 residues. V gave up 6 bases and J gave up 7 bases; unmatched junction bases: 9. CDR1 is MRHNA and CDR2 is SNTAGT in the germline V gene.

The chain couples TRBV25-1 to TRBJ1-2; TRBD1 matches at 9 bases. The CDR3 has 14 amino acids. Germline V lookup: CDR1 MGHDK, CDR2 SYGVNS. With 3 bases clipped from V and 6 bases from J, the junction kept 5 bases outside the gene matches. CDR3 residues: CASSDRDRADGYTF. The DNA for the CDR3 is TGTGCCAGCAGTGACCGGGACAGGGCTGATGGCTACACCTTC.

In nucleotides, the CDR3 is TGTGCCAGCAGTGAACTAGCGGGGGACCAAGAGACCCAGTACTTC. This translates into CASSELAGDQETQYF. The chain uses TRBV6-4 and TRBJ2-5; 11 bases line up with TRBD2. This CDR3 spans 15 amino acids. Germline values: CDR1 MRHNA, CDR2 SNTAGT. J lost 0 bases, V lost 3 bases, and 0 bases had no gene match.

The CDR3 nucleotides are TGCGCCAGCAGCCAATCCAGGGGGGCAGGTTATAGCAATCAGCCCCAGCATTTT. Encoded protein: CASSQSRGAGYSNQPQHF. This chain connects TRBV4-1 to TRBJ1-5; the match to TRBD1 covers 7 bases. In germline, CDR1 is MGHRA, CDR2 YSYEKL. The CDR3 is made up of 18 amino acids. Trimming at V came to 2 bases and at J to 0 bases, leaving 10 bases not matched to a gene.

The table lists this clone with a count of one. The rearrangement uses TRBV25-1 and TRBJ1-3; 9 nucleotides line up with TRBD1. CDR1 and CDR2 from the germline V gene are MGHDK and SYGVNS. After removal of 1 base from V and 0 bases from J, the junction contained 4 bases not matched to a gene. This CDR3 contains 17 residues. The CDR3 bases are TGTGCCAGCAGTGAATCCCTGGACAGGGGCTCTGGAAACACCATATATTTT. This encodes CASSESLDRGSGNTIYF.

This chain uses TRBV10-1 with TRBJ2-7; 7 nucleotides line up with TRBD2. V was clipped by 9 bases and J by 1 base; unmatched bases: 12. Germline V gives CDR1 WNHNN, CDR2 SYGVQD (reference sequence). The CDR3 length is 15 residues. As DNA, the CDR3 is TGCGCCAGAGGACGTCGTCGGGGGGTGTCCTACGAGCAGTACGTC. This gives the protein CARGRRRGVSYEQYV.

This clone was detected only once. The CDR3 sequence is CASSSRGGPNSPLHF. The CDR3, as DNA: TGTGCCAGCAGTTCACGGGGGGGCCCCAATTCACCCCTCCACTTT. The V call is TRBV27, the J call TRBJ1-6; D possibly corresponds to TRBD1 (6 bases). There are 15 residues in the CDR3. Deletions cut 4 bases from V and 7 bases from J, with 14 bases between. Looked up from germline, CDR1 is MNHEY and CDR2 is SMNVEV (reference sequence).

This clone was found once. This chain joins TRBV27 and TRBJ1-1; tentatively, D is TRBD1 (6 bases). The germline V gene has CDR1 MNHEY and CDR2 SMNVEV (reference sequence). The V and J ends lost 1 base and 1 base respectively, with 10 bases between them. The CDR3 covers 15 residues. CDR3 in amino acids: CASSLYGGANTEAFF. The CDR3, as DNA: TGTGCCAGCAGTTTATATGGGGGGGCGAACACTGAAGCTTTCTTT.

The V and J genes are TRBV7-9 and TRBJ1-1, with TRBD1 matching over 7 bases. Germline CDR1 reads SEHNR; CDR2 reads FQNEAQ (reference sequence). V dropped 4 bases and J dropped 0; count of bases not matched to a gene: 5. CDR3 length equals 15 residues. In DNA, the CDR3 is TGTGCCAGCAGCTATGGGGGACAGATGAACACTGAAGCTTTCTTT. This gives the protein CASSYGGQMNTEAFF.

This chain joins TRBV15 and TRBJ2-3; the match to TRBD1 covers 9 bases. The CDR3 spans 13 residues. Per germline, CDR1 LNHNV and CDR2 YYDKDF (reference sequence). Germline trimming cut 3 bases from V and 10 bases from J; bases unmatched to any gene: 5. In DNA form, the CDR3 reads TGTGCCACCAGCAGTCAACAGGGGGCTGCGCAGTATTTT. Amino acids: CATSSQQGAAQYF. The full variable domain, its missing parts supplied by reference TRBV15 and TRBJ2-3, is DAMVIQNPRYQVTQFGKPVTLSCSQTLNHNVMYWYQQKSSQAPKLLFHYYDKDFNNEADTPDNFQSRRPNTSFCFLDIRSPGLGDTAMYLCATSSQQGAAQYFGPGTRLTVL.

CDR3 residues: CSDWVFASGGTRQETQYF. CDR3 DNA sequence: TGCAGCGATTGGGTATTTGCTAGCGGGGGGACCCGTCAAGAGACCCAGTACTTC. V is TRBV29-1 and J is TRBJ2-5; 11 bases fit TRBD2. Germline V CDR1 and CDR2: SQVTM, ANQGSEA. The CDR3 is 18 residues long. The V and J ends lost 7 bases and 2 bases, in that order; junction bases with no gene match: 18.

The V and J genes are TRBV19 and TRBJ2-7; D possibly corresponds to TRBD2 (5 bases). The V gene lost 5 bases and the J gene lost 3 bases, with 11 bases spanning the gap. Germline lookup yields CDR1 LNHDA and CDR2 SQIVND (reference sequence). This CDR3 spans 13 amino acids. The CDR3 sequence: CASSGSYIYEQYV. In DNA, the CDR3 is TGTGCCAGTAGTGGGAGCTATATCTACGAGCAGTACGTC.

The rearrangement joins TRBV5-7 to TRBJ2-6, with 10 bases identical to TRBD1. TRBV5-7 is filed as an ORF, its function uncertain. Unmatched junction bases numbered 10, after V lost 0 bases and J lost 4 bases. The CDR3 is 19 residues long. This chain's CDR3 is CASSLADRGKTWGANVLTF. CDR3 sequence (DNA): TGTGCCAGCAGCTTGGCGGACAGGGGGAAGACGTGGGGGGCCAACGTCCTGACTTTC.

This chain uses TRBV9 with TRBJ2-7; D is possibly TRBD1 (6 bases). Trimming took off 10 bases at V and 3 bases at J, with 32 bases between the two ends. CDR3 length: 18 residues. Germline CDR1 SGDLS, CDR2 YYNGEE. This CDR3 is CARKESTGAPKHNYEQYV. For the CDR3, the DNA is TGTGCCCGGAAAGAATCGACAGGCGCCCCCAAACATAACTACGAGCAGTACGTC.

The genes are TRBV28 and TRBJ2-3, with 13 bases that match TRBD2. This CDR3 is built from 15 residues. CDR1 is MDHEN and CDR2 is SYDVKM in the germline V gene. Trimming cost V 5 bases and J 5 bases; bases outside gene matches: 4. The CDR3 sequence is CASSLLAGGVDTQYF. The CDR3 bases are TGTGCCAGCAGTCTACTAGCGGGGGGGGTAGATACGCAGTATTTT.

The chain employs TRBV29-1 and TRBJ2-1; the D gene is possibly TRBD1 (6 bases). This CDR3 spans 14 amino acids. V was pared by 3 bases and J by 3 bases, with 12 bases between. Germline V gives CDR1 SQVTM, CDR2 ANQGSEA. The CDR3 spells CSVDPPDSYNEQFF. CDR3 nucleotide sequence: TGCAGCGTTGATCCGCCGGACAGCTACAATGAGCAGTTCTTC.

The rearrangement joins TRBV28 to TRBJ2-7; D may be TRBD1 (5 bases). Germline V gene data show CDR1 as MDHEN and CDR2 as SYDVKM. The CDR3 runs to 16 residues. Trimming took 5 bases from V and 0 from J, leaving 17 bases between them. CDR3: CASSLTRVGSSYEQYV. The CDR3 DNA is TGTGCCAGCAGTCTCACCAGGGTAGGAAGCTCCTACGAGCAGTACGTC.

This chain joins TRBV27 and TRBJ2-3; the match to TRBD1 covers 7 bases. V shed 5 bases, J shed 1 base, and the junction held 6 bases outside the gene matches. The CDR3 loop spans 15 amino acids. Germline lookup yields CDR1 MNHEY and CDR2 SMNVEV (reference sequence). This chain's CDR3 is CASSRTGVGTDTQYF. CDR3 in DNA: TGTGCCAGCAGTCGCACAGGGGTGGGCACAGATACGCAGTATTTT.

The CDR3 region has the DNA TGTGCCATCACTCCCGGGACTTCGAACACTGAAGCTTTCTTT. It yields the protein CAITPGTSNTEAFF. The chain recombines TRBV10-3 with TRBJ1-1; tentatively, D is TRBD1 (5 bases). V was cut by 7 bases and J by 1 base, with 13 bases left in between. The germline V gene has CDR1 ENHRY and CDR2 SYGVKD. This CDR3 has 14 residues.

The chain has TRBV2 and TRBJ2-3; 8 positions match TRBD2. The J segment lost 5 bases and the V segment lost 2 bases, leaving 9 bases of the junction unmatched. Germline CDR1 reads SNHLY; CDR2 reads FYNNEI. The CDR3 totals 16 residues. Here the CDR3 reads CASSELGGGFVDTQYF. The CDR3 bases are TGTGCCAGCAGTGAACTTGGCGGGGGGTTTGTAGATACGCAGTATTTT.

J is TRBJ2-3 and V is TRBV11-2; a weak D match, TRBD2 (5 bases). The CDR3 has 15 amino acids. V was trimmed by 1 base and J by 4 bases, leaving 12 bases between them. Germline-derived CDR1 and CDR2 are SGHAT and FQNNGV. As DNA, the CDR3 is TGTGCCAGCAGCTTAGTGGGCAGGCGGGCAGATACGCAGTATTTT. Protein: CASSLVGRRADTQYF.

The DNA of the CDR3 is TGTGCCAGTTCAGAGGACAGTTTGAACACTGAAGCTTTCTTT. Translated, it gives CASSEDSLNTEAFF. The chain has TRBV9 and TRBJ1-1; tentative D call: TRBD1 (6 bases). This CDR3 contains 14 residues. The V gene lost 8 bases and the J gene lost 0 bases, with 14 bases spanning the gap. Looked up from germline, CDR1 is SGDLS and CDR2 is YYNGEE.

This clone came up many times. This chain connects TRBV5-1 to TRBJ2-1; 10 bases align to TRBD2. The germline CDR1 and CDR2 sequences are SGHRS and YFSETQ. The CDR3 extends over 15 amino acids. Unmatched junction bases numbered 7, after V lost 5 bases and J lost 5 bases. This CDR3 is CASRLAGSVHNEQFF. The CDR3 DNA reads TGCGCCAGCAGACTAGCGGGGTCCGTCCACAATGAGCAGTTCTTC.

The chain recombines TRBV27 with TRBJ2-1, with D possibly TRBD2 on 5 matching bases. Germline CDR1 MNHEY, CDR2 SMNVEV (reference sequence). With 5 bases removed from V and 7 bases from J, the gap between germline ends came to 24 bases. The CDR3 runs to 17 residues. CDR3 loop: CASSPQGGPPKENEQFF. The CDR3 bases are TGTGCCAGCAGTCCACAAGGAGGACCACCAAAAGAGAATGAGCAGTTCTTC.

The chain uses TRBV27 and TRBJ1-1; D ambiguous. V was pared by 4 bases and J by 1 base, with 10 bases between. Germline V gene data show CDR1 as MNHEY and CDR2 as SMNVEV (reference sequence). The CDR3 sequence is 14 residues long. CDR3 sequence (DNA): TGTGCCAGCAGTTCTCCTCAGCGGAACACTGAAGCTTTCTTT. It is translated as CASSSPQRNTEAFF.

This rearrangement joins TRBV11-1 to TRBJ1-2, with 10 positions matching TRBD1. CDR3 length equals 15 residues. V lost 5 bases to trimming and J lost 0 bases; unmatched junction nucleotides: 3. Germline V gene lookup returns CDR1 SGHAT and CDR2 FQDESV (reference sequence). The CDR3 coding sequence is TGTGCCAGCAGCCACGGACAGGGGGCTAACTATGGCTACACCTTC. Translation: CASSHGQGANYGYTF.

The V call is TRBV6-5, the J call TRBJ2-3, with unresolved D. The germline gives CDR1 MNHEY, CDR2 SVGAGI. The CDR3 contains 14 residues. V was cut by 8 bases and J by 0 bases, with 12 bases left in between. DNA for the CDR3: TGTGCCAGCGGGCGTCGTGGTAGCACAGATACGCAGTATTTT. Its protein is CASGRRGSTDTQYF.